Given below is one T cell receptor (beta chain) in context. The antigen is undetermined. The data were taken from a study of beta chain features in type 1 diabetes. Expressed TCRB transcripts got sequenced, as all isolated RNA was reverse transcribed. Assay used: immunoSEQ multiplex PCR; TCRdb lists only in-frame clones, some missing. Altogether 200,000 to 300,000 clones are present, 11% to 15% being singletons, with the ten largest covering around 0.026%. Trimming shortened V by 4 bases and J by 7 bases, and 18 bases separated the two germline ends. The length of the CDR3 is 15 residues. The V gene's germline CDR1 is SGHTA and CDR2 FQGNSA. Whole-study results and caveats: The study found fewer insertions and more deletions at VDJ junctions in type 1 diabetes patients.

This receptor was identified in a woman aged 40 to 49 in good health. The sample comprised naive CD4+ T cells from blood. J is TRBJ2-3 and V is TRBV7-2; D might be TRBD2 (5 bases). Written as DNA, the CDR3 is TGTGCCAGCAGCTCTGCGGGTGTCGGGTCAAATACGCAGTATTTT. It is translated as CASSSAGVGSNTQYF.